This TCR beta chain was captured in a study of blood T cell repertoires in COVID-19. Whole-study context: Some COVID-19 samples were acute and others convalescent; all came from the United States, Italy and Spain.

The germline gives CDR1 GTSNPN, CDR2 SVGIG (reference sequence). The V end lost 2 bases, the J end lost 6 bases, and 17 bases lay between the germline ends. This CDR3 contains 14 residues. Clones were read by immunoSEQ multiplex PCR, and TCRdb kept only the in-frame ones, dropping some. The sample yields about 140,000 clones, about 80% seen once. This chain connects TRBV30 to TRBJ2-7; a possible D gene is TRBD1 (6 bases). Sequences were obtained from peripheral blood. The receptor was derived from a woman aged 55 to 70 with acute or convalescent COVID-19. CDR3 residues: CAWSRDISSAEQYF. As DNA, the CDR3 is TGTGCCTGGAGTCGGGACATCTCATCGGCCGAGCAGTACTTC.